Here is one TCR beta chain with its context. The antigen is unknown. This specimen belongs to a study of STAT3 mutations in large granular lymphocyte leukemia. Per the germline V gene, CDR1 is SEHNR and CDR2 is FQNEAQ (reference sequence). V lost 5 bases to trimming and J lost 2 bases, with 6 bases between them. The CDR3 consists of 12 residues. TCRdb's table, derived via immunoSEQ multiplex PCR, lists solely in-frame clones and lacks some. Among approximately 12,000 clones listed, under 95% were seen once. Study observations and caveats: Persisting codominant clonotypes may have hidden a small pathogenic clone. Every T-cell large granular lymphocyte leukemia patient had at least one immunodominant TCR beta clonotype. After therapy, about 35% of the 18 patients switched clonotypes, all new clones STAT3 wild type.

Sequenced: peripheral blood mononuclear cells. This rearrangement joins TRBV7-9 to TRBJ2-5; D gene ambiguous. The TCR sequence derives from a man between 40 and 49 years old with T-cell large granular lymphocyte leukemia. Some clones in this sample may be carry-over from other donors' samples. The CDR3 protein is CASSANQETQYF. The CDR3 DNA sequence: TGTGCCAGCAGCGCAAATCAAGAGACCCAGTACTTC.